Below, one T cell receptor beta chain is given with its context. Patients in Seattle were enrolled during active infection, then followed longitudinally. These data belong to a study of blood T cell repertoires in COVID-19. Study information: PBMCs, B-cell-depleted T cells, or T cells were the source of the cDNA or gDNA that made up the material.

V shed 5 bases, J shed 3 bases, and the junction held 10 bases outside the gene matches. Germline-derived CDR1 and CDR2 are LNHNV and YYDKDF (reference sequence). The CDR3 spans 17 residues. In the authors' workflow: Amplified reference gene primers provided the basis for estimating nucleated cell counts. Some clones are missing from TCRdb's copy, which holds only in-frame ones; the method was immunoSEQ multiplex PCR. That table gives V, J and clone size, and the DNA gave D and trimming. Here the sample spans roughly 70,000 clones, roughly 71% being singletons. J is TRBJ2-1 and V is TRBV15; 10 bases map to TRBD2. The specimen was peripheral blood. The receptor was isolated from a man in his fifties or sixties with COVID-19, enrolled during active disease. CDR3: CATSGTPGLAVYNEQFF. The CDR3 nucleotides read TGTGCCACCAGCGGAACCCCTGGACTAGCGGTCTACAATGAGCAGTTCTTC.